This T cell receptor beta chain was sequenced during a study of T-cell memory formation after mild COVID-19. The authors produced TCR alpha and TCR beta cDNA libraries with sample barcodes and UMIs by 5'RACE using constant-segment primers. TCRdb fed the 5' RACE reads into MiXCR, producing one record per CDR3 protein. Of roughly 220,000 distinct CDR3 sequences in the sample, over 9.5% are singletons; the top ten hold approximately 3.3%. This clonotype has more than one count but fewer than ten. Its target is unknown. Points from the study as a whole: Memory from before infection featured some responding clones, which suggests cross-reactive memory joined. In second-wave clones peaking day 37, SARS-CoV-2 specificity remained unconfirmed.

This receptor was obtained from a man in his late teens or twenties who had mild COVID-19 (a few samples of this study predate the infection). Cell type and time point are not known. The sequenced material came from PBMCs or a T cell subset sorted from them (not recorded which).

The CDR3 nucleotides are TGTGCCAGTGAGGGGTCGGCTAATGAAAAACTGTTTTTT. Encoded protein: CASEGSANEKLFF. The chain joins TRBV6-6 to TRBJ1-4, with D possibly being TRBD1 (5 bases). The CDR3 runs 13 residues. In germline, CDR1 is MNHNY, CDR2 SVGAGI (reference sequence). The V end was cut by 9 bases, the J end by 3 bases, with 11 bases between.